These 32 T cell receptor beta chains were all obtained from the same sample, sequenced in a study of beta chain features in type 1 diabetes. Study-wide results and caveats: Significant though moderate, a shortening of TCRB CDR3s appeared in all four CD4+ subsets of Type 1 diabetes patients.

All of the isolated RNA was reverse transcribed, so expressed TCRB transcripts were sequenced. Using immunoSEQ multiplex PCR, the repertoire was profiled, and TCRdb retains in-frame clones only, with some absent. This sample has roughly 250,000 clones, with around 21% found just once. Antigens for these TCRs are unknown. The material sequenced was naive CD4+ T cells from blood. All receptors come from a woman in her thirties or forties with type 1 diabetes.

This clone was detected a few times. The rearrangement uses TRBV9 and TRBJ2-1, with TRBD2 matching 8 bases. V was clipped by 0 bases and J by 8 bases; unmatched bases: 7. The germline V gene encodes CDR1 SGDLS and CDR2 YYNGEE. The CDR3 contains 15 residues. As DNA, the CDR3 is TGTGCCAGCAGCGTAGAAGGGACTAGAAACGATGAGCAGTTCTTC. It codes for CASSVEGTRNDEQFF.

The chain couples TRBV4-3 to TRBJ2-6, with D hard to call. CDR1 and CDR2 from the germline V gene are LGHNA and YSLEER. The CDR3 runs 15 residues. The V end lost 0 bases, the J end lost 1 base, and 4 bases lay between the germline ends. CDR3 coding DNA: TGCGCCAGCAGCCAAGACAGATCTGGGGCCAACGTCCTGACTTTC. It encodes CASSQDRSGANVLTF.

This clone occurred a few times. The genes are TRBV7-2 and TRBJ1-2; no reliable D call. Trimming shortened V by 3 bases and J by 8 bases, and 13 bases separated the two germline ends. This CDR3 has 13 amino acids. The germline CDR1 and CDR2 sequences are SGHTA and FQGNSA. The CDR3 coding sequence is TGTGCCAGCAGCTTCGGCCAGTTGAGGGGCTACACCTTC. Translating gives CASSFGQLRGYTF.

The CDR3 here is CASSLFGTGVGEQYF. The CDR3, as DNA: TGTGCCAGCAGTCTGTTCGGGACAGGGGTCGGCGAGCAGTACTTC. The V gene is TRBV6-5, the J gene TRBJ2-7; 10 bases agree with TRBD1. CDR1 is MNHEY and CDR2 is SVGAGI in the germline V gene. J lost 6 bases, V lost 5 bases, and 10 bases had no gene match. The CDR3 contains 15 residues.

The chain recombines TRBV7-2 with TRBJ2-7, with D tentatively TRBD2 (5 bases). This CDR3 is built from 14 residues. The germline V gene has CDR1 SGHTA and CDR2 FQGNSA. Trimming stripped 7 bases from V and 9 bases from J, with 22 bases between. The CDR3 region is CASTRQLEPAGQYF. CDR3 bases: TGTGCCAGCACCCGGCAGTTGGAACCTGCGGGGCAGTACTTC.

The genes are TRBV5-4 and TRBJ2-2; TRBD2 aligns across 14 bases. The CDR3 loop spans 17 amino acids. V gave up 4 bases and J gave up 2 bases; unmatched junction bases: 4. CDR1 is SGHNT, CDR2 YYREEE, per germline (reference sequence). The CDR3 region is CASSGGLAGGNTGELFF. The DNA of the CDR3 is TGTGCCAGCAGCGGTGGACTAGCGGGAGGTAACACCGGGGAGCTGTTTTTT.

In its sample, this clone was seen once. V usage is TRBV18 and J usage is TRBJ2-5; 11 positions match TRBD2. CDR1 KGHSH and CDR2 LQKENI come from the germline V gene. With 3 bases clipped from V and 1 base from J, the junction kept 4 bases outside the gene matches. The CDR3 is 16 residues long. As DNA, the CDR3 is TGTGCCAGCTCACCGCGACTAGCGGGGACCCAAGAGACCCAGTACTTC. It specifies CASSPRLAGTQETQYF. Full variable domain (rest looked up from reference TRBV18 and TRBJ2-5): NAGVMQNPRHLVRRRGQEARLRCSPMKGHSHVYWYRQLPEEGLKFMVYLQKENIIDESGMPKERFSAEFPKEGPSILRIQQVVRGDSAAYFCASSPRLAGTQETQYFGPGTRLLVL.

This clone was observed a few times. The rearrangement uses TRBV18 and TRBJ2-3; TRBD2 matches 8 bases. Trimming at V came to 8 bases and at J to 6 bases, leaving 13 bases not matched to a gene. This CDR3 is 15 amino acids long. Germline V gene data show CDR1 as KGHSH and CDR2 as LQKENI. The CDR3 DNA sequence: TGTGCCAGCGACCTCGGGGCTAGCGGGCGCGATACGCAGTATTTT. It codes for CASDLGASGRDTQYF.

This clone was observed a few times. The rearrangement joins TRBV5-1 to TRBJ1-1; D call uncertain. Germline-derived CDR1 and CDR2 are SGHRS and YFSETQ. The V and J ends lost 0 bases and 1 base respectively, with 10 bases between them. CDR3 length: 15 residues. The CDR3 loop is CASSLAGVPNTEAFF. Written as DNA, the CDR3 is TGCGCCAGCAGCTTGGCCGGGGTCCCGAACACTGAAGCTTTCTTT.

The chain carries TRBV10-3 and TRBJ2-1, with D possibly being TRBD2 (6 bases). Trimming removed 6 bases at V and 0 bases at J, with 12 bases between. This CDR3 region has 15 residues. Germline CDR1 reads ENHRY; CDR2 reads SYGVKD. The CDR3 DNA reads TGTGCCATCAGGTTAGCGGAGAGCTCCTACAATGAGCAGTTCTTC. This gives the protein CAIRLAESSYNEQFF.

The V gene is TRBV6-5, the J gene TRBJ1-3; D perhaps matches TRBD1 (5 bases). The CDR3 is 14 amino acids. V lost 6 bases to trimming and J lost 0 bases, with 9 bases between them. In germline, CDR1 is MNHEY, CDR2 SVGAGI. In nucleotides, the CDR3 is TGTGCCAGCAGAGACAGCCACTCTGGAAACACCATATATTTT. This translates into CASRDSHSGNTIYF.

This clone was detected only a few times. The chain is built from TRBV9 and TRBJ2-2, with a weak D call TRBD2 (5 bases). CDR1 and CDR2 from the germline V gene are SGDLS and YYNGEE. The V end was cut by 4 bases, the J end by 7 bases, with 11 bases between. There are 13 residues in the CDR3. The CDR3 nucleotides read TGTGCCAGCAGCAAAACAGACTACGGGGAGCTGTTTTTT. This translates into CASSKTDYGELFF.

The gene calls are TRBV27 and TRBJ1-1; tentatively, D is TRBD1 (5 bases). CDR1 is MNHEY, CDR2 SMNVEV, per germline (reference sequence). Trimming stripped 3 bases from V and 6 bases from J, with 11 bases between. The CDR3 has 13 residues. The CDR3 loop reads CASSFGRASEAFF. In DNA form, the CDR3 reads TGTGCCAGCAGTTTCGGCAGGGCCTCTGAAGCTTTCTTT.

This clone appeared a few times. V gene TRBV29-1 combines with J gene TRBJ1-2; TRBD1 is a possible D gene (6 bases). From germline, CDR1 is SQVTM and CDR2 ANQGSEA. This CDR3 spans 13 amino acids. V lost 3 bases and J 4 bases, leaving 12 bases between the germline ends. CDR3 coding DNA: TGCAGCGTTGAGGACGGACAGTTCTATGGCTACACCTTC. This encodes CSVEDGQFYGYTF.

V and J are TRBV28 and TRBJ1-5, with a tentative D call TRBD1 (6 bases). This CDR3 is built from 14 residues. Trimming shortened V by 7 bases and J by 2 bases, and 12 bases separated the two germline ends. Germline V gene data show CDR1 as MDHEN and CDR2 as SYDVKM. CDR3: CASTNHRGNQPQHF. CDR3 DNA: TGTGCCAGCACTAATCACAGGGGCAATCAGCCCCAGCATTTT.

This clone was detected only a few times. This chain uses TRBV11-3 with TRBJ2-2; D perhaps matches TRBD1 (6 bases). The CDR3 length is 15 residues. Germline V gives CDR1 SGHNT, CDR2 YENEEA. Trimming pared 5 bases from V and 3 bases from J, leaving 13 bases between. Written as DNA, the CDR3 is TGTGCCAGCAGCCTCGGGACATTTGACACCGGGGAGCTGTTTTTT. Protein product: CASSLGTFDTGELFF.

In this sample, this clone turned up a few times. This rearrangement joins TRBV7-2 to TRBJ1-4, with TRBD1 matching 7 bases. CDR1 and CDR2 from the germline V gene are SGHTA and FQGNSA. This CDR3 is built from 14 residues. V was clipped by 4 bases and J by 8 bases; unmatched bases: 7. The CDR3 spells CASSSTQGREKLFF. Here the CDR3 DNA reads TGTGCCAGCAGCTCGACACAGGGGAGGGAAAAACTGTTTTTT.

This chain connects TRBV29-1 to TRBJ1-1; 7 nucleotides match TRBD1. V lost 8 bases to trimming and J lost 3 bases; unmatched junction nucleotides: 6. Per germline, CDR1 SQVTM and CDR2 ANQGSEA. The CDR3 is 12 amino acids. This CDR3 reads CSLRQGDTEAFF. The CDR3 nucleotides are TGCAGCTTGAGACAGGGAGACACTGAAGCTTTCTTT.

The V call is TRBV4-1, the J call TRBJ1-5, with 9 bases identical to TRBD1. Trimming at V came to 0 bases and at J to 1 base, leaving 1 base not matched to a gene. Germline loops: CDR1 MGHRA, CDR2 YSYEKL. The CDR3 consists of 16 residues. The CDR3 bases are TGCGCCAGCAGCCAAGAGGGGACAGGGAGCAATCAGCCCCAGCATTTT. It translates to CASSQEGTGSNQPQHF.

This rearrangement joins TRBV5-6 to TRBJ2-7; weak D call: TRBD1 (6 bases). V lost 5 bases to trimming and J lost 3 bases, with 15 bases between them. The germline gives CDR1 SGHDT, CDR2 YYEEEE. This CDR3 contains 14 residues. CDR3 sequence (DNA): TGTGCCAGCAGATCGATCGACAGGCTCTACGAGCAGTACTTC. The encoded protein is CASRSIDRLYEQYF. Together with reference TRBV5-6 and TRBJ2-7, the CDR3 gives the full variable domain: DAGVTQSPTHLIKTRGQQVTLRCSPKSGHDTVSWYQQALGQGPQFIFQYYEEEERQRGNFPDRFSGHQFPNYSSELNVNALLLGDSALYLCASRSIDRLYEQYFGPGTRLTVT.

The V call is TRBV25-1, the J call TRBJ1-1, with D perhaps matching TRBD1 (6 bases). Trimming shortened V by 0 bases and J by 0 bases, and 8 bases separated the two germline ends. Looked up from germline, CDR1 is MGHDK and CDR2 is SYGVNS. The CDR3 spans 15 residues. CDR3 coding DNA: TGTGCCAGCAGTGAATATACAGGGATGAACACTGAAGCTTTCTTT. As protein: CASSEYTGMNTEAFF.

The V call is TRBV5-4, the J call TRBJ2-7; TRBD2 might be the D (6 bases). Germline values: CDR1 SGHNT, CDR2 YYREEE (reference sequence). Trimming took off 0 bases at V and 2 bases at J, with 12 bases between the two ends. The CDR3 sequence is 15 residues long. The CDR3 coding sequence is TGTGCCAGCAGCTTGGGCAACGGACTAACCTACGAGCAGTACTTC. Translated: CASSLGNGLTYEQYF. Drawing the rest from reference TRBV5-4 and TRBJ2-7, the complete variable domain is ETGVTQSPTHLIKTRGQQVTLRCSSQSGHNTVSWYQQALGQGPQFIFQYYREEENGRGNFPPRFSGLQFPNYSSELNVNALELDDSALYLCASSLGNGLTYEQYFGPGTRLTVT.

The chain has TRBV7-3 and TRBJ2-3, with D unclear. CDR3 length: 11 residues. CDR1 is SGHTA and CDR2 is FQGTGA in the germline V gene. Trimming removed 5 bases from V and 2 bases from J, with 2 bases in between. CDR3 sequence reads: CASSLTDTQYF. The CDR3 DNA follows: TGTGCCAGCAGCCTCACAGATACGCAGTATTTT. The variable domain in full, completed from reference TRBV7-3 and TRBJ2-3, reads GAGVSQTPSNKVTEKGKYVELRCDPISGHTALYWYRQSLGQGPEFLIYFQGTGAADDSGLPNDRFFAVRPEGSVSTLKIQRTERGDSAVYLCASSLTDTQYFGPGTRLTVL.

This rearrangement joins TRBV28 to TRBJ2-7, with TRBD1 identical over 8 bases. CDR1 is MDHEN, CDR2 SYDVKM, per germline. The V segment lost 4 bases and the J segment 6 bases; nucleotides outside the gene matches: 8. The CDR3 extends over 14 amino acids. CDR3 DNA: TGTGCCAGCAGTTCTACAGGGGGGCTTATCGAGCAGTACTTC. It encodes CASSSTGGLIEQYF. Looking up the rest from reference TRBV28 and TRBJ2-7 gives the full variable domain: DVKVTQSSRYLVKRTGEKVFLECVQDMDHENMFWYRQDPGLGLRLIYFSYDVKMKEKGDIPEGYSVSREKKERFSLILESASTNQTSMYLCASSSTGGLIEQYFGPGTRLTVT.

The genes are TRBV30 and TRBJ1-3, with 7 bases that match TRBD1. J gave up 2 bases and V 7 bases, and 11 bases lay outside the gene matches. The CDR3 length is 15 residues. Germline V lookup: CDR1 GTSNPN, CDR2 SVGIG (reference sequence). CDR3 sequence: CASQRRDRAGNTIYF. The CDR3 nucleotides read TGTGCCTCCCAGCGCCGGGACAGAGCTGGAAACACCATATATTTT.

The rearrangement joins TRBV7-2 to TRBJ1-1; perhaps TRBD1 as D (6 bases). This CDR3 contains 12 residues. Germline V gene sequence: CDR1 SGHTA, CDR2 FQGNSA. V gave up 5 bases and J gave up 11 bases, with 15 bases separating them. CDR3 in amino acids: CASSAAGTSAFF. The CDR3 DNA follows: TGTGCCAGCAGCGCTGCCGGGACATCTGCTTTCTTT.

This clone was counted only a few times. The chain employs TRBV6-4 and TRBJ1-1, with D perhaps matching TRBD1 (5 bases). The germline V and J ends were trimmed by 4 bases and 2 bases, with 8 bases remaining between them. Per germline, CDR1 MRHNA and CDR2 SNTAGT. The length of the CDR3 is 13 residues. Here the CDR3 reads CASSVDRNTEAFF. CDR3 in DNA: TGTGCCAGCAGTGTAGACAGAAACACTGAAGCTTTCTTT.

The chain uses TRBV19 and TRBJ2-3, with 11 positions matching TRBD1. Germline V gene sequence: CDR1 LNHDA, CDR2 SQIVND (reference sequence). CDR3 length: 14 residues. Losses at the gene ends were 6 bases for V and 5 bases for J; bases not matched to a gene: 4. For the CDR3, the DNA is TGTGCCAGTAGGTCGGACAGGGGGCAAGATACGCAGTATTTT. Amino acid sequence: CASRSDRGQDTQYF.

This clone was seen a few times. This chain links TRBV29-1 with TRBJ2-7, with 10 bases matching TRBD1. The CDR3 length is 15 residues. CDR1 is SQVTM, CDR2 ANQGSEA, per germline. V trimming: 5 bases; J trimming: 0 bases; junction bases outside the gene matches: 7. CDR3 nucleotide sequence: TGCAGCGTTACCCCACGGGACAGGGGCTCCTACGAGCAGTACTTC. Translation gives CSVTPRDRGSYEQYF.

This clone was observed a handful of times. Here the CDR3 reads CASSPRLAEGEQFF. CDR3 nucleotides: TGTGCCAGCTCACCCCGACTAGCGGAGGGAGAGCAGTTCTTC. The gene calls are TRBV18 and TRBJ2-1; the match to TRBD2 covers 9 bases. The CDR3 is 14 residues long. Trimming at V came to 3 bases and at J to 10 bases, leaving 7 bases not matched to a gene. Germline assignment: CDR1 KGHSH and CDR2 LQKENI.

This clone was seen more than once but under ten times. The chain combines TRBV4-2 with TRBJ2-3; TRBD2 agrees at 7 bases. Germline values: CDR1 LGHNA, CDR2 YNFKEQ. The ends lost 4 bases at V and 2 bases at J; junction bases unmatched: 6. CDR3 length equals 15 residues. CDR3 in DNA: TGTGCCAGCAGCCGAAGCGGGGAGGACACAGATACGCAGTATTTT. Translated: CASSRSGEDTDTQYF.

The sample holds a few counts of this clone. This sequence joins TRBV18 and TRBJ2-3; no clear D gene. The CDR3 covers 14 residues. Trimming stripped 1 base from V and 2 bases from J, with 7 bases between. Germline-derived CDR1 and CDR2 are KGHSH and LQKENI. This CDR3 is CASSPRSDTDTQYF. The CDR3 DNA sequence: TGTGCCAGCTCACCACGAAGCGACACAGATACGCAGTATTTT. The variable domain in full, completed from reference TRBV18 and TRBJ2-3, reads NAGVMQNPRHLVRRRGQEARLRCSPMKGHSHVYWYRQLPEEGLKFMVYLQKENIIDESGMPKERFSAEFPKEGPSILRIQQVVRGDSAAYFCASSPRSDTDTQYFGPGTRLTVL.